The 21 T cell receptor beta chains below all came from one sample that was sequenced in a study of shared clonotypes between healthy human individuals. Naive CD8 cells comprised CD45RO-negative, CCR7-positively selected cells, excluding terminally differentiated effector memory CD45RA+ cells. Sequenced by immunoSEQ multiplex PCR; TCRdb stores in-frame clones only, minus some. The repertoire holds about 1,800,000 clones, roughly 94% seen once, with 1% to 1.5% in the top ten. Material: naive CD8+ T cells sorted from blood. These receptor sequences come from a man between 18 and 35 years old in good health.

V usage is TRBV28 and J usage is TRBJ2-7; no firm D call. Germline assignment: CDR1 MDHEN and CDR2 SYDVKM. The CDR3 consists of 12 residues. V shed 8 bases and J shed 2 bases, with 10 bases lying between them. The CDR3 here is CASHGTPYEQYF. The CDR3 nucleotides are TGTGCCAGCCACGGAACCCCCTACGAGCAGTACTTC.

CDR3 in amino acids: CASTGQQETQYF. In DNA, the CDR3 is TGTGCCAGCACCGGACAGCAAGAGACCCAGTACTTC. The chain couples TRBV13 to TRBJ2-5, with a tentative D call TRBD1 (6 bases). In germline, CDR1 is PRHDT, CDR2 FYEKMQ (reference sequence). The CDR3 runs 12 residues. V was shortened by 7 bases and J by 2 bases, with 8 bases between the two germline ends.

The chain has TRBV4-1 and TRBJ1-1; tentatively, D is TRBD1 (6 bases). The CDR3 consists of 14 residues. Germline CDR1 MGHRA, CDR2 YSYEKL. V was clipped by 4 bases and J by 2 bases, with 11 bases between them. In nucleotides, the CDR3 is TGCGCCAGCAGCCGCCTACAGGGTAACACTGAAGCTTTCTTT. As protein: CASSRLQGNTEAFF.

The rearrangement joins TRBV6-1 to TRBJ2-1; D unresolved. The CDR3 runs 17 residues. Trimming left V 4 bases short and J 6 bases short, with 22 bases between. The germline CDR1 and CDR2 sequences are MNHNS and SASEGT. DNA of the CDR3: TGTGCCAGCAGTGCAGGTCAGGCTCTAAAATCGGTCAATGAGCAGTTCTTC. Its translation: CASSAGQALKSVNEQFF.

This chain uses TRBV27 with TRBJ1-2; the D is unclear. Per the germline V gene, CDR1 is MNHEY and CDR2 is SMNVEV (reference sequence). The CDR3 totals 13 residues. Trimming left V 4 bases short and J 0 bases short, with 6 bases between. The CDR3 sequence: CASSWRPNYGYTF. The DNA for the CDR3 is TGTGCCAGCAGTTGGAGACCTAACTATGGCTACACCTTC.

A single count supports this clone. The chain combines TRBV6-5 with TRBJ2-2; perhaps TRBD2 as D (6 bases). Trimming pared 4 bases from V and 0 bases from J, leaving 9 bases between. Germline CDR1 is MNHEY and CDR2 is SVGAGI. CDR3 length: 15 amino acids. CDR3 in amino acids: CASSFLASNTGELFF. CDR3 bases: TGTGCCAGCAGTTTCCTAGCGTCGAACACCGGGGAGCTGTTTTTT.

The gene calls are TRBV9 and TRBJ1-4; weak D call: TRBD1 (5 bases). The V end was cut by 3 bases, the J end by 5 bases, with 17 bases between. CDR3 length: 16 amino acids. CDR1 and CDR2 from the germline V gene are SGDLS and YYNGEE. CDR3 loop: CASSDGGHSVNEKLFF. CDR3 sequence (DNA): TGTGCCAGCAGCGATGGAGGACATTCCGTAAATGAAAAACTGTTTTTT.

The V call is TRBV2, the J call TRBJ2-1, with a possible D match to TRBD1 (6 bases). V shed 7 bases and J shed 10 bases, with 17 bases lying between them. The CDR3 has 13 amino acids. The germline CDR1 and CDR2 sequences are SNHLY and FYNNEI. DNA for the CDR3: TGTGCCAGCATGGGACAAGGAAATCGGGAGCAGTTCTTC. Residues: CASMGQGNREQFF.

The rearrangement links TRBV19 to TRBJ1-2, with TRBD1 identical over 7 bases. This CDR3 comprises 17 residues. The J segment lost 1 base and the V segment lost 0 bases, leaving 8 bases of the junction unmatched. The germline V gene encodes CDR1 LNHDA and CDR2 SQIVND (reference sequence). In DNA form, the CDR3 reads TGTGCCAGTAGTATAGATCTGGAGGGGGCGCATAACTATGGCTACACCTTC. This sequence encodes CASSIDLEGAHNYGYTF.

This chain connects TRBV27 to TRBJ1-1; TRBD1 agrees at 8 bases. This CDR3 contains 13 residues. Germline V gene sequence: CDR1 MNHEY, CDR2 SMNVEV (reference sequence). V lost 10 bases, J lost 9 bases, and 13 bases stayed unmatched. In DNA, the CDR3 is TGTGCCACTTCGACGGGGACAGGCGAGAAAGCTTTCTTT. This encodes CATSTGTGEKAFF.

The genes are TRBV27 and TRBJ1-3; D uncertain. The CDR3 is made up of 14 amino acids. Germline V gene sequence: CDR1 MNHEY, CDR2 SMNVEV (reference sequence). V gave up 3 bases and J gave up 8 bases, with 14 bases separating them. Written as DNA, the CDR3 is TGTGCCAGCAGTTTTGCAGTTTCCGCGGACACCATATATTTT. As protein: CASSFAVSADTIYF.

CDR3: CASSIGWGETQYF. The CDR3 bases are TGTGCCAGCAGCATCGGGTGGGGAGAGACCCAGTACTTC. The V gene is TRBV11-3, the J gene TRBJ2-5; no firm D call. This CDR3 is built from 13 residues. V shed 5 bases and J shed 4 bases, with 11 bases lying between them. Germline assignment: CDR1 SGHNT and CDR2 YENEEA.

The V call is TRBV10-3, the J call TRBJ2-5; the D gene is possibly TRBD2 (6 bases). Trimming stripped 3 bases from V and 0 bases from J, with 14 bases between. The CDR3 has 16 residues. Germline loops: CDR1 ENHRY, CDR2 SYGVKD. The CDR3, as DNA: TGTGCCATCAGTGAAAGCCCGGGGGAGTACCAAGAGACCCAGTACTTC. The encoded protein is CAISESPGEYQETQYF.

In its sample, this clone was seen once. The gene calls are TRBV5-5 and TRBJ2-7, with D tentatively TRBD2 (5 bases). Germline V lookup: CDR1 SGHKS, CDR2 YYEKEE (reference sequence). This CDR3 spans 14 amino acids. V lost 4 bases to trimming and J lost 2 bases, with 13 bases between them. In DNA, the CDR3 is TGTGCCAGCAGCCCCGGGATTGGGGCCTACGAGCAGTACTTC. This codes for CASSPGIGAYEQYF.

This chain uses TRBV13 with TRBJ2-2; 7 bases agree with TRBD2. CDR3 length: 15 residues. The J segment lost 6 bases and the V segment lost 5 bases, leaving 9 bases of the junction unmatched. Germline CDR1 PRHDT, CDR2 FYEKMQ (reference sequence). The CDR3: CASSPRGVVPGELFF. In nucleotides, the CDR3 is TGTGCCAGCAGCCCCCGGGGGGTGGTCCCCGGGGAGCTGTTTTTT.

J is TRBJ2-7 and V is TRBV2; 7 bases align to TRBD2. The CDR3 spans 14 residues. Germline V lookup: CDR1 SNHLY, CDR2 FYNNEI. V shed 3 bases, J shed 2 bases, and the junction held 4 bases outside the gene matches. CDR3 in amino acids: CASSEGGIAYEQYF. The CDR3 DNA reads as TGTGCCAGCAGTGAGGGAGGGATAGCCTACGAGCAGTACTTC.

The rearrangement links TRBV27 to TRBJ2-7; TRBD2 aligns across 9 bases. Germline V gives CDR1 MNHEY, CDR2 SMNVEV (reference sequence). J was trimmed by 5 bases and V by 4 bases; bases with no gene match: 9. The CDR3 covers 15 residues. The CDR3 sequence: CASSSLTSGGDEQYF. CDR3 nucleotides: TGTGCCAGCAGTTCCCTGACTAGCGGAGGGGACGAGCAGTACTTC.

This rearrangement joins TRBV27 to TRBJ2-1; D perhaps matches TRBD2 (7 bases). V lost 4 bases and J 8 bases, leaving 12 bases between the germline ends. CDR1 MNHEY and CDR2 SMNVEV come from the germline V gene (reference sequence). CDR3 size: 13 residues. CDR3 sequence reads: CASSSGEGDEQFF. In nucleotides, the CDR3 is TGTGCCAGCAGTTCGGGGGAGGGGGATGAGCAGTTCTTC.

As concerns this clone: Other DNA sequences from this sample encode an identical CDR3 as well. J is TRBJ2-7 and V is TRBV4-3; D not certain. Trimming pared 0 bases from V and 0 bases from J, leaving 6 bases between. From germline, CDR1 is LGHNA and CDR2 YSLEER. CDR3 length equals 14 residues. The CDR3 sequence: CASSQDLSSYEQYF. The CDR3, as DNA: TGCGCCAGCAGCCAAGATCTGAGCTCCTACGAGCAGTACTTC.

This rearrangement joins TRBV5-5 to TRBJ1-1; 10 positions match TRBD1. Germline V gene data show CDR1 as SGHKS and CDR2 as YYEKEE (reference sequence). The ends lost 3 bases at V and 4 bases at J; junction bases unmatched: 6. The CDR3 has 15 residues. The CDR3 spells CASSSWTGGGTEAFF. CDR3 DNA sequence: TGTGCCAGCAGCTCATGGACAGGGGGAGGCACTGAAGCTTTCTTT.

V and J are TRBV4-1 and TRBJ2-4; TRBD1 matches 9 bases. The germline gives CDR1 MGHRA, CDR2 YSYEKL. After removal of 2 bases from V and 7 bases from J, the junction contained 12 bases not matched to a gene. The CDR3 runs 17 residues. CDR3 sequence (DNA): TGCGCCAGCAGCCAATACAGGGGGCAAGAATTTGGGAACATTCAGTACTTC. It encodes CASSQYRGQEFGNIQYF.